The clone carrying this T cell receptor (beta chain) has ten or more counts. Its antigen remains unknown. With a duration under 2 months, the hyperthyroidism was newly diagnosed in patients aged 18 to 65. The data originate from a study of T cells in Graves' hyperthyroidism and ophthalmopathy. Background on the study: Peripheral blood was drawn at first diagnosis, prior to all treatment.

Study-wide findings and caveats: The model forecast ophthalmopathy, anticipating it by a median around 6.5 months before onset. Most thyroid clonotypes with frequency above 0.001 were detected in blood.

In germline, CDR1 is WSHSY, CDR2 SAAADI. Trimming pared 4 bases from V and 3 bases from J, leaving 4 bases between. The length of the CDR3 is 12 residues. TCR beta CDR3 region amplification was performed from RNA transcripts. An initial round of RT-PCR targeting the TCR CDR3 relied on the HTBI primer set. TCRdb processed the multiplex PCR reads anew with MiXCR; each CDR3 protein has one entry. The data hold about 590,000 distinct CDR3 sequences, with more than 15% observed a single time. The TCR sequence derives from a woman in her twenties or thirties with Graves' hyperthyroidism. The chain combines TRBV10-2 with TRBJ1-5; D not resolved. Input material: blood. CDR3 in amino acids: CASSGYNQPQHF. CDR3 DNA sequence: TGCGCCAGCAGTGGCTACAATCAGCCCCAGCATTTT.